This TCR beta chain was obtained from a study of blood T cell repertoires in COVID-19. In the authors' workflow: Amplified reference gene primers provided the basis for estimating nucleated cell counts. Produced via immunoSEQ multiplex PCR; TCRdb's table is partial and in-frame only. V and J calls and clone size are those listed in that table; D and trimming were worked out from the DNA. The data show about 330,000 clones, around 90% seen once. Trimming shortened V by 3 bases and J by 0 bases, and 9 bases separated the two germline ends. Germline V gene lookup returns CDR1 MGHDK and CDR2 SYGVNS. The CDR3 sequence is 16 residues long. The cohort comprised adults aged about 18 to 90 years residing in under 25 US areas. Participants reported their clinical history, and cohort assignment relied on those reports.

This clonotype was sampled from a woman aged 25 to 39 who had recovered from COVID-19. Sequencing was done on a sample of PBMCs or T cells enriched from blood (not recorded which). The chain combines TRBV25-1 with TRBJ1-6; no clear D. CDR3 residues: CASSETGGSYNSPLHF. CDR3 sequence (DNA): TGTGCCAGCAGTGAGACCGGAGGCTCCTATAATTCACCCCTCCACTTT.